This entry describes one TCR beta chain. Its target is unknown. In building TCR beta libraries, iRepertoire HTBI primers were used together with Arm-PCR of CDR3 regions. In the original processing: Gene usage covered about 60 TRBV and some 13 TRBJ segments. Each CDR3 protein is one row after TCRdb ran MiXCR on the multiplex PCR reads. The V and J calls, along with clone size, are taken from TCRdb and not from the paper's own processing. The data show a few hundred thousand distinct CDR3 sequences, about 23% seen once. The CDR3 consists of 14 residues. Germline CDR1 is MDHEN and CDR2 is SYDVKM. Trimming removed 6 bases from V and 3 bases from J, with 12 bases in between. Time point of the sample: persistent/refractory GD, antithyroid drugs over 5 years with positive TRAb. The TCR library was made from RNA that had been extracted from PBMCs in TRIzol. Xi'an, China, was home to the endocrinology department that provided patients.

This entry belongs to a study of regulatory T cells in long-lasting Graves disease. Whole-study findings and limits: Gene preferences differed: TRBV28, TRBJ1-2, TRBJ2-5 in persistent cases. Study of thyroid tissue was not done, with only peripheral blood studied.

This chain uses TRBV28 with TRBJ2-1; D possibly matches TRBD1 or TRBD2 (5 bases each). Material: peripheral blood mononuclear cells (PBMCs), obtained when the disease was refractory, from a patient treated with antithyroid drugs. The origin of this receptor is a woman between 35 and 50 years old with Graves disease. The CDR3 DNA reads as TGTGCCAGCAGCTCGGGGCAGGGCTACAATGAGCAGTTCTTC. Residues: CASSSGQGYNEQFF. Filled out from reference TRBV28 and TRBJ2-1, the complete variable domain reads DVKVTQSSRYLVKRTGEKVFLECVQDMDHENMFWYRQDPGLGLRLIYFSYDVKMKEKGDIPEGYSVSREKKERFSLILESASTNQTSMYLCASSSGQGYNEQFFGPGTRLTVL.